This record looks at one T cell receptor beta chain sequence and its context. Its antigen is unidentified. At one end, the junction sequence differs from germline, possibly due to a read error. This sample is drawn from a study of resident and recirculating memory T cells in vitiligo. Study information: Shave-biopsy epidermis from lesional and nonlesional skin was sequenced alongside PBMCs.

The CDR3 sequence is 13 residues long. Germline V lookup: CDR1 LGHNT, CDR2 FRNRAP. Using immunoSEQ multiplex PCR, the repertoire was profiled, and TCRdb retains in-frame clones only, with some absent. Of tens of thousands of clones listed, 92% were seen once; the top ten hold approximately 4.8%. Study-level findings and limits: Clonality differed among vitiligo lesions, with no unique dominant clone. Non-conserved TCRs across sites and patients suggested distinct clones per lesion.

The sequencing sample was made of blood. This clonotype originated in a male donor with vitiligo. The chain is built from TRBV12-5 and TRBJ2-7, with a weak D call TRBD1 (6 bases). The CDR3 DNA reads TGTGCTAGTGGTTTGTTACGTACAGGGCCACCCAGCTTC. This gives the protein CASGLLRTGPPSF.